One sample yielded the 32 T cell receptor beta chains listed below, sequenced in a study of cytomegalovirus exposure and HLA in healthy donors. With 60 Vbeta and 13 Jbeta primers, the PCR was carried out. The data were produced by immunoSEQ multiplex PCR, yet TCRdb's version contains in-frame clones alone and is incomplete. The repertoire holds about 120,000 clones, with 75% as singletons. Sequenced: PBMCs. The receptor source for this set is a woman between 40 and 50 years old in good health and CMV-seropositive.

J is TRBJ2-7 and V is TRBV7-8; 8 bases are shared with TRBD2. The CDR3 contains 15 residues. CDR1 SGHVS and CDR2 FQNEAQ come from the germline V gene. Germline trimming cut 2 bases from V and 3 bases from J; bases unmatched to any gene: 6. The CDR3 here is CASSLYASGHYEQYF. CDR3 bases: TGTGCCAGCAGCTTATATGCTAGCGGGCACTACGAGCAGTACTTC.

The V call is TRBV30, the J call TRBJ1-1; the D gene is possibly TRBD1 (5 bases). CDR3 size: 13 residues. Trimming took 4 bases from V and 5 from J, leaving 14 bases between them. Germline CDR1 GTSNPN, CDR2 SVGIG (reference sequence). The CDR3 sequence is CAWNGPRGTEAFF. CDR3 coding DNA: TGTGCCTGGAACGGCCCCCGGGGGACTGAAGCTTTCTTT.

The chain couples TRBV21-1 to TRBJ2-1; the table calls TRBD1, which could not be checked here. TRBV21-1 is listed as a pseudogene. The CDR3 is made up of 15 amino acids. The CDR3 here is CASNRETGSYNEQFF. Here the CDR3 DNA reads TGTGCCAGTAACCGGGAGACAGGGTCCTACAATGAGCAGTTCTTC.

J is TRBJ2-2 and V is TRBV11-1; tentatively, D is TRBD1 (5 bases). Between the trimmed V and J ends, which lost 1 base and 4 bases, there was a span of 10 bases. The V gene's germline CDR1 is SGHAT and CDR2 FQDESV (reference sequence). The CDR3 consists of 15 residues. The CDR3 sequence is CASSLVQGATGELFF. CDR3 nucleotide sequence: TGTGCCAGCAGCTTAGTTCAAGGGGCCACCGGGGAGCTGTTTTTT.

The rearrangement uses TRBV5-1 and TRBJ2-1, with 11 bases fitting TRBD2. With 2 bases clipped from V and 5 bases from J, the junction kept 3 bases outside the gene matches. Per germline, CDR1 SGHRS and CDR2 YFSETQ. The CDR3 consists of 15 residues. This CDR3 is CASSLTSGSHNEQFF. The CDR3 bases are TGCGCCAGCAGCTTAACTAGCGGGAGTCACAATGAGCAGTTCTTC.

The V gene is TRBV7-9, the J gene TRBJ2-1, with a tentative D call TRBD1 (6 bases). Germline V lookup: CDR1 SEHNR, CDR2 FQNEAQ (reference sequence). The CDR3 consists of 17 residues. The ends were cut back, 6 bases at V and 8 bases at J, with 26 bases in the middle. The CDR3 loop is CASRPPIPGQPVDEQFF. In nucleotides, the CDR3 is TGTGCCAGCAGACCTCCTATCCCGGGACAACCAGTGGATGAGCAGTTCTTC.

This clone came up a few times. The chain uses TRBV7-2 and TRBJ1-1, with a weak D call TRBD1 (5 bases). V dropped 2 bases and J dropped 5 bases, with 12 bases sitting between them. In germline, CDR1 is SGHTA, CDR2 FQGNSA. The CDR3 spans 14 residues. In nucleotides, the CDR3 is TGTGCCAGCAGCTTACAGGGCGTCTGGACTGAAGCTTTCTTT. Its protein product is CASSLQGVWTEAFF.

This chain connects TRBV19 to TRBJ1-3; D not certain. Trimming cost V 3 bases and J 4 bases, with 19 bases left between them. CDR1 is LNHDA and CDR2 is SQIVND in the germline V gene (reference sequence). The CDR3 loop spans 17 amino acids. CDR3 bases: TGTGCCAGTAGTATTATTGGCCTCACATCCACGGGAAACACCATATATTTT. Protein sequence: CASSIIGLTSTGNTIYF.

The chain's CDR3 is CASSSGTEDSYEQYF. Here the CDR3 DNA reads TGTGCCAGTAGTTCCGGGACTGAGGATTCCTACGAGCAGTACTTC. This rearrangement joins TRBV19 to TRBJ2-7; maybe TRBD2 (6 bases). The germline gives CDR1 LNHDA, CDR2 SQIVND (reference sequence). Trimming pared 5 bases from V and 1 base from J, leaving 15 bases between. This CDR3 is built from 15 residues.

V gene TRBV5-1 combines with J gene TRBJ2-2, with D tentatively TRBD1 (6 bases). Per the germline V gene, CDR1 is SGHRS and CDR2 is YFSETQ. The CDR3 has 17 residues. Trimming shortened V by 5 bases and J by 3 bases, and 20 bases separated the two germline ends. The CDR3 DNA reads as TGCGCCAGCAGTCCTACACCCGGACAGAGCGACACCGGGGAGCTGTTTTTT. It specifies CASSPTPGQSDTGELFF.

The chain recombines TRBV5-6 with TRBJ1-1, with D tentatively TRBD1 (5 bases). Germline lookup yields CDR1 SGHDT and CDR2 YYEEEE. The V end lost 1 base, the J end lost 3 bases, and 13 bases lay between the germline ends. This CDR3 has 15 residues. The CDR3 loop is CASSLFGAGDTEAFF. The DNA of the CDR3 is TGTGCCAGCAGCTTGTTTGGGGCGGGGGACACTGAAGCTTTCTTT. Full variable domain (rest looked up from reference TRBV5-6 and TRBJ1-1): DAGVTQSPTHLIKTRGQQVTLRCSPKSGHDTVSWYQQALGQGPQFIFQYYEEEERQRGNFPDRFSGHQFPNYSSELNVNALLLGDSALYLCASSLFGAGDTEAFFGQGTRLTVV.

The chain carries TRBV7-2 and TRBJ1-4; D might be TRBD1 (5 bases). The V gene lost 1 base and the J gene lost 4 bases, with 10 bases spanning the gap. This CDR3 spans 15 amino acids. Germline CDR1 is SGHTA and CDR2 is FQGNSA. CDR3 residues: CASSLVQGGNEKLFF. Here the CDR3 DNA reads TGTGCCAGCAGCTTAGTTCAGGGTGGTAATGAAAAACTGTTTTTT.

This chain connects TRBV30 to TRBJ2-2, with a weak D call TRBD1 (6 bases). Germline CDR1 is GTSNPN and CDR2 is SVGIG (reference sequence). The germline V and J ends were trimmed by 4 bases and 3 bases, with 9 bases remaining between them. CDR3 length equals 13 residues. CDR3: CAWTGEDTGELFF. The CDR3 DNA sequence: TGTGCCTGGACAGGGGAAGACACCGGGGAGCTGTTTTTT. Variable domain in full (rest from reference TRBV30 and TRBJ2-2): SQTIHQWPATLVQPVGSPLSLECTVEGTSNPNLYWYRQAAGRGLQLLFYSVGIGQISSEVPQNLSASRPQDRQFILSSKKLLLSDSGFYLCAWTGEDTGELFFGEGSRLTVL.

This chain connects TRBV28 to TRBJ2-5, with a tentative D call TRBD2 (6 bases). This CDR3 has 13 amino acids. Germline lookup yields CDR1 MDHEN and CDR2 SYDVKM. V was clipped by 5 bases and J by 5 bases, with 12 bases between them. CDR3 in amino acids: CASSLAREETQYF. In nucleotides, the CDR3 is TGTGCCAGCAGTCTTGCCCGGGAGGAGACCCAGTACTTC.

This clone showed up just once. The chain couples TRBV5-3 to TRBJ2-1, with D possibly matching TRBD2 (6 bases). TRBV5-3 is noted as an ORF with a role that remains uncertain. The CDR3 has 12 residues. V dropped 0 bases and J dropped 15 bases, with 13 bases sitting between them. The CDR3, as DNA: TGTGCCAGAAGCTTGGTTTGGGCGGGACGGTTCTTC. It codes for CARSLVWAGRFF.

The chain employs TRBV6-1 and TRBJ1-5, with D possibly matching TRBD1 (5 bases). The CDR3 runs 15 residues. Germline lookup yields CDR1 MNHNS and CDR2 SASEGT. V dropped 1 base and J dropped 7 bases, with 14 bases sitting between them. The CDR3: CASSEGPQGSQPQHF. CDR3 coding DNA: TGTGCCAGCAGTGAAGGCCCCCAGGGTAGCCAGCCCCAGCATTTT.

This sequence joins TRBV7-2 and TRBJ2-7; 13 bases align to TRBD2. The germline V gene encodes CDR1 SGHTA and CDR2 FQGNSA. With V trimmed by 5 bases and J by 4 bases, 2 bases remained unmatched. This CDR3 is built from 14 residues. In DNA form, the CDR3 reads TGTGCCAGCAGCCCACTAGCGGGAGGGTACGAGCAGTACTTC. It specifies CASSPLAGGYEQYF.

V is TRBV7-2 and J is TRBJ2-2; D ambiguous. The V end lost 8 bases, the J end lost 6 bases, and 13 bases lay between the germline ends. The CDR3 is made up of 13 amino acids. Germline V gene lookup returns CDR1 SGHTA and CDR2 FQGNSA. The CDR3 here is CASQTFGSGELFF. The DNA for the CDR3 is TGTGCCAGCCAAACTTTCGGGTCCGGGGAGCTGTTTTTT.

This chain links TRBV25-1 with TRBJ1-5, with a possible D match to TRBD1 (5 bases). The CDR3 contains 13 residues. With 7 bases removed from V and 2 bases from J, the gap between germline ends came to 9 bases. Germline CDR1 reads MGHDK; CDR2 reads SYGVNS. The CDR3 loop reads CASNEGGNQPQHF. DNA of the CDR3: TGTGCCAGCAACGAAGGGGGCAATCAGCCCCAGCATTTT.

The table lists this clone with a count of one. This sequence joins TRBV7-6 and TRBJ2-5, with D tentatively TRBD1 (6 bases). The CDR3 contains 15 residues. Germline CDR1 SGHVS, CDR2 FNYEAQ. V was pared by 1 base and J by 5 bases, with 14 bases between. In DNA, the CDR3 is TGTGCCAGCAGCTTAGGGGGGACACGGTATGAGACCCAGTACTTC. It yields the protein CASSLGGTRYETQYF.

The V call is TRBV5-4, the J call TRBJ2-7; 9 bases are shared with TRBD1. This CDR3 spans 14 amino acids. Germline V gene sequence: CDR1 SGHNT, CDR2 YYREEE (reference sequence). Trimming took 1 base from V and 2 from J; bases not matched to a gene: 1. CDR3 loop: CASSLNRGPYEQYF. The DNA for the CDR3 is TGTGCCAGCAGCTTGAACAGGGGGCCCTACGAGCAGTACTTC.

V gene TRBV10-3 combines with J gene TRBJ2-1; TRBD2 is a possible D gene (6 bases). This CDR3 is built from 16 residues. V lost 4 bases to trimming and J lost 3 bases, with 16 bases between them. Germline CDR1 ENHRY, CDR2 SYGVKD. This CDR3 is CAISVRGRDDYNEQFF. Written as DNA, the CDR3 is TGTGCCATCAGTGTCCGCGGGCGGGATGACTACAATGAGCAGTTCTTC.

The CDR3 DNA reads as TGTGCCTGGAGTTACAGGCTGCCCTCCTACGAGCAGTACTTC. Translated, it gives CAWSYRLPSYEQYF. The chain uses TRBV30 and TRBJ2-7, with D tentatively TRBD1 (5 bases). Between the trimmed V and J ends, which lost 2 bases and 0 bases, there was a span of 11 bases. Germline V lookup: CDR1 GTSNPN, CDR2 SVGIG (reference sequence). The CDR3 loop spans 14 amino acids. Full variable domain (remainder filled in from reference TRBV30 and TRBJ2-7): SQTIHQWPATLVQPVGSPLSLECTVEGTSNPNLYWYRQAAGRGLQLLFYSVGIGQISSEVPQNLSASRPQDRQFILSSKKLLLSDSGFYLCAWSYRLPSYEQYFGPGTRLTVT.

The rearrangement uses TRBV14 and TRBJ2-3, with D hard to call. The CDR3 has 14 residues. Germline V lookup: CDR1 SGHDN, CDR2 FVKESK. Trimming stripped 0 bases from V and 2 bases from J, with 6 bases between. The DNA for the CDR3 is TGTGCCAGCAGCCAAGATGGCCTCACAGATACGCAGTATTTT. Translating it yields CASSQDGLTDTQYF. Supplemented by reference TRBV14 and TRBJ2-3, the full variable domain reads EAGVTQFPSHSVIEKGQTVTLRCDPISGHDNLYWYRRVMGKEIKFLLHFVKESKQDESGMPNNRFLAERTGGTYSTLKVQPAELEDSGVYFCASSQDGLTDTQYFGPGTRLTVL.

This clone showed up just a few times. V usage is TRBV5-1 and J usage is TRBJ2-7; 9 bases are a match to TRBD1. Germline lookup yields CDR1 SGHRS and CDR2 YFSETQ. The CDR3 is made up of 14 amino acids. Losses at the gene ends were 2 bases for V and 6 bases for J; bases not matched to a gene: 6. As DNA, the CDR3 is TGCGCCAGCAGCTTATACAGGGGGCGCGGCGAGCAGTACTTC. It yields the protein CASSLYRGRGEQYF.

The sample holds a few counts of this clone. CDR3 residues: CASSQRKQGYLSGEQFF. The CDR3 region has the DNA TGCGCCAGCAGCCAAAGGAAACAGGGCTATCTTTCTGGGGAGCAGTTCTTC. V gene TRBV4-3 combines with J gene TRBJ2-1; possible D gene TRBD1, 6 bases. Germline-derived CDR1 and CDR2 are LGHNA and YSLEER. V lost 2 bases and J lost 10, with 24 bases in between. The CDR3 contains 17 residues.

The chain has TRBV5-1 and TRBJ1-3; possible D gene TRBD1, 5 bases. CDR3 length: 17 amino acids. Germline V gene data show CDR1 as SGHRS and CDR2 as YFSETQ. Trimming stripped 0 bases from V and 0 bases from J, with 13 bases between. The CDR3 coding sequence is TGCGCCAGCAGCTTGGGGGCAACAGGCGTCTCTGGAAACACCATATATTTT. It codes for CASSLGATGVSGNTIYF.

This clone was detected only a few times. The CDR3 spells CASSEDYTETQYF. CDR3 in DNA: TGTGCCAGCAGTGAAGACTACACGGAGACCCAGTACTTC. The chain couples TRBV2 to TRBJ2-5; D not resolved. CDR3 length equals 13 residues. Germline V gene data show CDR1 as SNHLY and CDR2 as FYNNEI. The V gene lost 1 base and the J gene lost 5 bases, with 8 bases spanning the gap.

The chain has TRBV4-2 and TRBJ2-3, with 11 bases identical to TRBD2. The CDR3 totals 16 residues. The germline gives CDR1 LGHNA, CDR2 YNFKEQ. V was pared by 5 bases and J by 4 bases, with 8 bases of the junction left unmatched. This CDR3 reads CASSSRLAGNPDTQYF. CDR3 nucleotide sequence: TGTGCCAGCAGCTCCCGACTAGCGGGAAATCCAGATACGCAGTATTTT.

This clone was seen a single time. The rearrangement links TRBV6-1 to TRBJ1-2; a weak D match, TRBD1 (5 bases). V lost 2 bases and J 4 bases, leaving 8 bases between the germline ends. This CDR3 has 13 amino acids. Germline CDR1 MNHNS, CDR2 SASEGT. The CDR3: CASSERGIYGYTF. In DNA, the CDR3 is TGTGCCAGCAGTGAAAGGGGAATCTATGGCTACACCTTC.

This rearrangement joins TRBV25-1 to TRBJ1-2; D possibly corresponds to TRBD1 (5 bases). The length of the CDR3 is 14 residues. Trimming shortened V by 3 bases and J by 4 bases, and 12 bases separated the two germline ends. Looked up from germline, CDR1 is MGHDK and CDR2 is SYGVNS. CDR3 coding DNA: TGTGCCAGCAGTGACATGGGGCAAATCTATGGCTACACCTTC. Translated, it gives CASSDMGQIYGYTF.

This clone was seen a few times. One end of the junction fails to match germline, which may point to a read error. This chain joins TRBV7-9 and TRBJ1-5, with TRBD1 matching over 7 bases. The CDR3 extends over 14 amino acids. Germline V gives CDR1 SEHNR, CDR2 FQNEAQ (reference sequence). CDR3 nucleotides: TGTTCCAGCAGCATGACAGGGAACAATCAGCCCCAGCATTTT. Protein product: CSSSMTGNNQPQHF.